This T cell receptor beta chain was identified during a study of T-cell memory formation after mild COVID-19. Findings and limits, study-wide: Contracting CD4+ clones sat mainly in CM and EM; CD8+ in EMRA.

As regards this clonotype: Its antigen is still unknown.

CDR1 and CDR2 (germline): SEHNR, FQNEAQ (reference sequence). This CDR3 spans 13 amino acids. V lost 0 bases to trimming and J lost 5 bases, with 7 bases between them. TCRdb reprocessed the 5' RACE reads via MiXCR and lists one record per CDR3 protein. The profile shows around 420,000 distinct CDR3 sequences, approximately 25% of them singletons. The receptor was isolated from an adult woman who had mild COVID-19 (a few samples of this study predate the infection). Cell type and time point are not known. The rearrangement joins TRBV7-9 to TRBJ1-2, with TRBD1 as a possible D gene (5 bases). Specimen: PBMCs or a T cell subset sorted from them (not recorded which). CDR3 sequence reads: CASSLAAGYGYTF. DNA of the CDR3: TGTGCCAGCAGCTTAGCGGCAGGGTATGGCTACACCTTC.